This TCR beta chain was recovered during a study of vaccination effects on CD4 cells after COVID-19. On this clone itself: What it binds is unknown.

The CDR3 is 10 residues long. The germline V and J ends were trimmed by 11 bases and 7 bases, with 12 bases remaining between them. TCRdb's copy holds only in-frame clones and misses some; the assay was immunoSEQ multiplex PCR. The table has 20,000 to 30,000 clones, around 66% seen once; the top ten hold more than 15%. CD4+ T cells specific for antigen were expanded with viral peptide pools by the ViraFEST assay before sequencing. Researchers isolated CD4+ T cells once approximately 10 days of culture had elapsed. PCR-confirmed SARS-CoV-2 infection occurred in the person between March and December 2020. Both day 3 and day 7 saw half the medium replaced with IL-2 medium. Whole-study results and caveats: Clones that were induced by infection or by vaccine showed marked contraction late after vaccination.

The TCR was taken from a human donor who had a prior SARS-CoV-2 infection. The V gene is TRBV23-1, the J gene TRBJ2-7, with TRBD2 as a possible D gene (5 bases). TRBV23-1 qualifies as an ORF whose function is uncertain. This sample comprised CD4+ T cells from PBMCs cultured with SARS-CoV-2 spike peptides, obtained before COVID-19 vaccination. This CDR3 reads CAGPREEQYF. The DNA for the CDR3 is TGCGCCGGCCCGAGGGAAGAGCAGTACTTC.